Described below is a single T cell receptor (beta chain) sequence and its context. Germline CDR1 is SGHTA and CDR2 is FQGTGA. V shed 1 base and J shed 7 bases, with 13 bases lying between them. This CDR3 has 15 amino acids. This sample stems from a study of patients and donors after allogeneic stem cell transplantation. MiXCR, run by TCRdb on the RT-PCR reads, gives a single entry per CDR3 protein. The table lists 150,000 to 200,000 distinct CDR3 sequences, 41% of them singletons. The specimen sequenced was blood, either unsorted or a sorted T cell fraction (not recorded which). This chain links TRBV7-3 with TRBJ2-2; D possibly corresponds to TRBD2 (5 bases). The clonotype was recovered from a human donor who was either an allogeneic HSCT recipient or a stem cell or donor lymphocyte infusion donor (not recorded which). It is not recorded whose cells these are; they may come from a transplant donor. This CDR3 is CASSLNRGRGGELFF. The CDR3 nucleotides are TGTGCCAGCAGCTTAAATCGAGGGAGAGGCGGGGAGCTGTTTTTT.